This T cell receptor beta chain appears in the sequencing data of a study of T-cell memory formation after mild COVID-19. On the study more broadly: The two donors had largely donor-specific TCR clusters. Findings and caveats of the study: Clones that contracted from day 15 to 85 were balanced CD4/CD8, while later expanders leaned CD4+.

In TCRdb, the 5' RACE reads were re-called with MiXCR into one record per CDR3 protein. The table lists a few hundred thousand distinct CDR3 sequences, 15% to 20% of them singletons. This clonotype was counted between two and nine times. Its specificity is unknown. Trimming left V 2 bases short and J 5 bases short, with 10 bases between. The germline V gene has CDR1 SGHTA and CDR2 FQGTGA. The CDR3 has 14 residues. Sequenced: PBMCs or a T cell subset sorted from them (not recorded which). The chain carries TRBV7-3 and TRBJ2-1; D is uncertain. This TCR came from a man between 18 and 29 years old who had mild COVID-19 (a few samples of this study predate the infection). Cell type and time point are not known. In nucleotides, the CDR3 is TGTGCCAGCAGCTTATTGCGTAATGACAATGAGCAGTTCTTC. Protein sequence: CASSLLRNDNEQFF.